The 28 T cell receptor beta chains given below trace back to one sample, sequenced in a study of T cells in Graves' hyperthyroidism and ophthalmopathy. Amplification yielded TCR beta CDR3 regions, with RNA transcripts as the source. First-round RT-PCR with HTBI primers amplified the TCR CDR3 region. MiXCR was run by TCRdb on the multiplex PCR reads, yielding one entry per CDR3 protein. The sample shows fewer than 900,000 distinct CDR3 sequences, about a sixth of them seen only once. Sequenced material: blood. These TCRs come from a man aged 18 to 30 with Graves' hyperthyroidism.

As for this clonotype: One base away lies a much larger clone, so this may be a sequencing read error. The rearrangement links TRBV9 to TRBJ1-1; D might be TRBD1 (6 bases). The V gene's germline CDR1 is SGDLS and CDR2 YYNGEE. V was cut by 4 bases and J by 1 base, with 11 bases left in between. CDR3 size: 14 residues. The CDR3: CASSPGAPNTEAFF. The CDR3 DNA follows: TGTGCCAGCAGCCCAGGGGCCCCGAACACTGAAGCTTTCTTT.

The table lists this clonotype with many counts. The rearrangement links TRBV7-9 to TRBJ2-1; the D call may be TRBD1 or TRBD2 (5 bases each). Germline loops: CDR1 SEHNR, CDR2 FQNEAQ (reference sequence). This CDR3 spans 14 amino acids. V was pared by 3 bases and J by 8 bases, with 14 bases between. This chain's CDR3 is CASSLLGPHDEQFF. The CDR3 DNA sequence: TGTGCCAGCAGCTTGTTGGGACCTCACGATGAGCAGTTCTTC.

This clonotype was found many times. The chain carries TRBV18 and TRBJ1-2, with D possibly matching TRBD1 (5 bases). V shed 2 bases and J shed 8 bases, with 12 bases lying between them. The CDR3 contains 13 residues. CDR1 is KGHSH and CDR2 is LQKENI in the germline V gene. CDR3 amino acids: CASSPSQGKGYTF. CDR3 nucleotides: TGTGCCAGCTCACCATCTCAGGGAAAAGGCTACACCTTC. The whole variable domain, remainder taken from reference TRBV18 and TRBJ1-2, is NAGVMQNPRHLVRRRGQEARLRCSPMKGHSHVYWYRQLPEEGLKFMVYLQKENIIDESGMPKERFSAEFPKEGPSILRIQQVVRGDSAAYFCASSPSQGKGYTFGSGTRLTVV.

The CDR3 sequence is CATSRDRRPLTDTQYF. The CDR3 DNA sequence: TGTGCCACCAGCAGAGATCGAAGGCCTCTCACAGATACGCAGTATTTT. The genes are TRBV15 and TRBJ2-3; D not certain. The CDR3 spans 16 residues. Germline V gives CDR1 LNHNV, CDR2 YYDKDF (reference sequence). V was trimmed by 0 bases and J by 2 bases, leaving 12 bases between them.

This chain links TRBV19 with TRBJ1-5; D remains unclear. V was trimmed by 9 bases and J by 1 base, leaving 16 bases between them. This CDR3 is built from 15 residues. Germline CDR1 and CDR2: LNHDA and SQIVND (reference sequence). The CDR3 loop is CASRTGGPSNQPQHF. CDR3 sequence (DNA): TGTGCCAGCAGAACCGGAGGACCGAGCAATCAGCCCCAGCATTTT.

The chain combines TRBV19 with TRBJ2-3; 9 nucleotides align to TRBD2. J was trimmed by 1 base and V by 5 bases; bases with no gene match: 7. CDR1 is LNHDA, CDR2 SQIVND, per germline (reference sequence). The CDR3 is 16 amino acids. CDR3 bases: TGTGCCAGTAGTCTCATAGCGGGAGAAGGCACAGATACGCAGTATTTT. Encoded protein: CASSLIAGEGTDTQYF.

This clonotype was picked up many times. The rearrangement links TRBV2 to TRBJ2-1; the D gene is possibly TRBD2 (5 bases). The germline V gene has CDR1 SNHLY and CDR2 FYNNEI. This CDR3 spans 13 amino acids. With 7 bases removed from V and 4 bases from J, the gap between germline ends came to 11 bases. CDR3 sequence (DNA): TGTGCCAGCAAGGCGGGCCCTTACAATGAGCAGTTCTTC. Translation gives CASKAGPYNEQFF.

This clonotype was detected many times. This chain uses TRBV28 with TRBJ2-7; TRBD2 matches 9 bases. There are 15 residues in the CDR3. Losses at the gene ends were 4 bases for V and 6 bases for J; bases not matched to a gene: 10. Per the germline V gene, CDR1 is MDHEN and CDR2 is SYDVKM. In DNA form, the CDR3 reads TGTGCCAGCAGTTCTCCTCCAGCGGGAGGAAGCGAGCAGTACTTC. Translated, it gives CASSSPPAGGSEQYF.

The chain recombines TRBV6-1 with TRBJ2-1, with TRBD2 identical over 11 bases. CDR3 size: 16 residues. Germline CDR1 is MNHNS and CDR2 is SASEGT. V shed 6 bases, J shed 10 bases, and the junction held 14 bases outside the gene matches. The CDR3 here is CASRSLSGRAHSEQFF. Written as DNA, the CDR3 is TGTGCCAGCAGATCCCTTAGCGGGAGGGCCCATTCCGAGCAGTTCTTC.

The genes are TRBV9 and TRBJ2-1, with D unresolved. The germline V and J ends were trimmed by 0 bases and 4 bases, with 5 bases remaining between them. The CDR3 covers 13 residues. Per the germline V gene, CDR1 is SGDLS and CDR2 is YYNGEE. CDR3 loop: CASSVGQYNEQFF. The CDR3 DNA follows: TGTGCCAGCAGCGTAGGTCAGTACAATGAGCAGTTCTTC.

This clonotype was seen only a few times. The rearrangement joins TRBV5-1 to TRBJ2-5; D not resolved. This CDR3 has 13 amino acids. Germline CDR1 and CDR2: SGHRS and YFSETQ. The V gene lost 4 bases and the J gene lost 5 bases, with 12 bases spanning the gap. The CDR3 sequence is CASSPASLETQYF. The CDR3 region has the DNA TGCGCCAGCAGCCCGGCCTCTTTGGAGACCCAGTACTTC.

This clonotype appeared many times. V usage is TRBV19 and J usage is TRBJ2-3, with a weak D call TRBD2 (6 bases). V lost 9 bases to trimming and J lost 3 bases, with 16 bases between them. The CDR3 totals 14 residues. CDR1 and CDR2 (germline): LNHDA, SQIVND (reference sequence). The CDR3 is CASGGARMTDTQYF. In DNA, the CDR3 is TGTGCCAGCGGGGGAGCTAGAATGACAGATACGCAGTATTTT.

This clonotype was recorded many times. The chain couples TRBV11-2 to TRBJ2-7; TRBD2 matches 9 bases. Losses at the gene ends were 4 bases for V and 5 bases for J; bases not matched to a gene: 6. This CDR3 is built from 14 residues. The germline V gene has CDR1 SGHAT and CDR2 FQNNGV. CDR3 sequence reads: CASSSFVAGDEQYF. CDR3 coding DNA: TGTGCCAGCAGCTCCTTCGTAGCGGGAGACGAGCAGTACTTC.

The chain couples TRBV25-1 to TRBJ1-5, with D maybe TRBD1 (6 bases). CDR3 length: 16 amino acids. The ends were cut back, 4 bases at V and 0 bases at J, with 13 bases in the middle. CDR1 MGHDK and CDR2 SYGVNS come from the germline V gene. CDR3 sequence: CASSGEQGYSNQPQHF. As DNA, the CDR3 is TGTGCCAGCAGTGGAGAACAGGGATATAGCAATCAGCCCCAGCATTTT.

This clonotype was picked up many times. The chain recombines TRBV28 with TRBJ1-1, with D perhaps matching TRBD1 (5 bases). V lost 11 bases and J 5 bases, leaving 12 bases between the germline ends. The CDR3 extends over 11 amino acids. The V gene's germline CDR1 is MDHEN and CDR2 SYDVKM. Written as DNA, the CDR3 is TGTGCCCTCGGGGCAGGGACTGAAGCTTTCTTT. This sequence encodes CALGAGTEAFF.

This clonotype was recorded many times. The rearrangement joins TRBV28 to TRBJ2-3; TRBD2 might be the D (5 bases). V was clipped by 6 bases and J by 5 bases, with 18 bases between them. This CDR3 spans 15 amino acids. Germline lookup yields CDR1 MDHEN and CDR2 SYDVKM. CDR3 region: CASSSPLESKDTQYF. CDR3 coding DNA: TGTGCCAGCAGCTCCCCACTAGAGTCCAAAGATACGCAGTATTTT.

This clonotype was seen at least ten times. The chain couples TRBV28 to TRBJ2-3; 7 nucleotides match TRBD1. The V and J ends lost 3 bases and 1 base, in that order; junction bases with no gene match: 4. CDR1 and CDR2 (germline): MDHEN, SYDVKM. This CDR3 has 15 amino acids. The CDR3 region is CASSFEGAGTDTQYF. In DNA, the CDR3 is TGTGCCAGCAGTTTTGAGGGGGCGGGCACAGATACGCAGTATTTT.

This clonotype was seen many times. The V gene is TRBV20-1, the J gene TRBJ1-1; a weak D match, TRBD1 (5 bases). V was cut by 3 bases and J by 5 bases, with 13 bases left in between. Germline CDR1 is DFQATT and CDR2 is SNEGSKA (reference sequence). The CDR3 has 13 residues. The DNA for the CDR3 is TGCAGTGCTAGTGCAGGGCGGTTGACTGAAGCTTTCTTT. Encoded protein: CSASAGRLTEAFF.

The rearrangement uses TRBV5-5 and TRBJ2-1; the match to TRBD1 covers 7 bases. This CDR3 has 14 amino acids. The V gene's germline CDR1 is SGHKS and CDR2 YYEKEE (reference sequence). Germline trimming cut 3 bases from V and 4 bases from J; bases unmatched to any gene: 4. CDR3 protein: CASSSGTVYNEQFF. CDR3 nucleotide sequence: TGTGCCAGCAGCTCAGGGACAGTTTACAATGAGCAGTTCTTC.

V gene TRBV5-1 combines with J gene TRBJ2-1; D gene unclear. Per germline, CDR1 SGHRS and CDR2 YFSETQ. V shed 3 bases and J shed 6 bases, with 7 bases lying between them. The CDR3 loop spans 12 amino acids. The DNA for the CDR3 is TGCGCCAGCAGCTCAGCCTCCAATGAGCAGTTCTTC. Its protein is CASSSASNEQFF.

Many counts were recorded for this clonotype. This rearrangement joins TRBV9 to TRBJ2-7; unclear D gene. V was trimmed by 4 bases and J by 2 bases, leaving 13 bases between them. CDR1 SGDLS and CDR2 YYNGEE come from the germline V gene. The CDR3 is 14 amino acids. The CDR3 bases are TGTGCCAGCAGCCCCGATCACGTAGCCTACGAGCAGTACTTC. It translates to CASSPDHVAYEQYF.

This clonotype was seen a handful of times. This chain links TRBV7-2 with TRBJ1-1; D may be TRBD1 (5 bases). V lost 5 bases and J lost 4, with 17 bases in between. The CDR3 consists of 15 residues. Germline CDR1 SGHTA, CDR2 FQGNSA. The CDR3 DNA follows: TGTGCCAGCAGCCCCAAGACAGTTGTCGGCACTGAAGCTTTCTTT. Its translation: CASSPKTVVGTEAFF.

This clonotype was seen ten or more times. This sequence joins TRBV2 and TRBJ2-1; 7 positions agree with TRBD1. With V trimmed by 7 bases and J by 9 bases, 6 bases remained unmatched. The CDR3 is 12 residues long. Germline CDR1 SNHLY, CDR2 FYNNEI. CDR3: CASTDRVTEQFF. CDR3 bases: TGTGCCAGCACCGACAGGGTGACTGAGCAGTTCTTC.

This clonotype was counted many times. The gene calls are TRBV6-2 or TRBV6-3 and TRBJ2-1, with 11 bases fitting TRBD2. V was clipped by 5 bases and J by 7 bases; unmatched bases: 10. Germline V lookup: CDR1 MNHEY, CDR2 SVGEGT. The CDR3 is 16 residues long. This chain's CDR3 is CASSDPGLAANNEQFF. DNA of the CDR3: TGTGCCAGCAGTGACCCGGGACTAGCGGCAAATAATGAGCAGTTCTTC.

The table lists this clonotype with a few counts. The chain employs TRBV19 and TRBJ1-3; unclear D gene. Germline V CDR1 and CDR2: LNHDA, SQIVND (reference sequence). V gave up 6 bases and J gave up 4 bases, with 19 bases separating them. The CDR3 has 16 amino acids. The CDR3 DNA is TGTGCCAGTAGACGCCTTGGGGAGAGTTACGGAAACACCATATATTTT. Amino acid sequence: CASRRLGESYGNTIYF.

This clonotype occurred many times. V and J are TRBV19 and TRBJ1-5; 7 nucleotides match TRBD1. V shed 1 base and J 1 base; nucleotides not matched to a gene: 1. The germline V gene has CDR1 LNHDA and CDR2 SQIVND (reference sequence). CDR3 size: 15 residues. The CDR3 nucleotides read TGTGCCAGTAGTATAGGGGGACAGAGCAATCAGCCCCAGCATTTT. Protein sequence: CASSIGGQSNQPQHF.

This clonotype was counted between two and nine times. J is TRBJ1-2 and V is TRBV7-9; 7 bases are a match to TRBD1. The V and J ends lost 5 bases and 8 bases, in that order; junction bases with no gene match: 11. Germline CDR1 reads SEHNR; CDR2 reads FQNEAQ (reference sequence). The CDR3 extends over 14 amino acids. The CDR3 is CASSPRDSLRGYTF. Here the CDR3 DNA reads TGTGCCAGCAGCCCCCGGGACAGCCTTAGGGGCTACACCTTC.

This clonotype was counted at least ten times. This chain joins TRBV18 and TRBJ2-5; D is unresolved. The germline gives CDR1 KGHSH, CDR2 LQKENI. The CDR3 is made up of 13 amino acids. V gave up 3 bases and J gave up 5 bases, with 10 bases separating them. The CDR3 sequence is CASSPPAPETQYF. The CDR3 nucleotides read TGTGCCAGCTCACCGCCGGCTCCGGAGACCCAGTACTTC.